The sample holds many counts of the clone carrying this T cell receptor beta chain. What it recognizes is unknown. This entry is derived from a study of T cell repertoires in cytomegalovirus infection. Germline V gene lookup returns CDR1 SGHVS and CDR2 FQNEAQ. CDR3 length: 15 residues. The V gene end was trimmed by 1 base and the J gene end by 5 bases; junction bases not matched to a gene: 5. TCRdb re-called the reads with MiXCR, one entry per CDR3 protein. Of about 110,000 distinct CDR3 sequences listed, 25% to 30% were seen once; the top ten hold about three quarters. This TCR derives from a human donor in good health (CMV status not recorded). Some clones in this sample may be carry-over from other donors' samples. The sequencing here drew on CD8+ T cells from cultured PBMCs, taken from culture after CMV antigen stimulation. The rearrangement joins TRBV7-8 to TRBJ2-1; 7 nucleotides line up with TRBD2. In DNA form, the CDR3 reads TGTGCCAGCAGCTTAGGTCTAGCGGAAAACAATGAGCAGTTCTTC. Protein sequence: CASSLGLAENNEQFF.